A selection of T cell receptor beta chains follows, all from one sample in a study of T cells in Graves' hyperthyroidism and ophthalmopathy. TCRdb passed the multiplex PCR reads through MiXCR, listing each CDR3 protein once. The profile shows nearly 600,000 distinct CDR3 sequences, roughly 14% of them singletons. Sequencing input: blood. These receptors were collected from a woman aged 25 to 39 with Graves' hyperthyroidism that later progressed to Graves' ophthalmopathy. CDR3s include the opening cysteine and the closing phenylalanine or tryptophan. The order of the fields is D gene, J gene, V gene, clone size, CDR3 DNA, CDR3 protein. The D gene is left open where the match is weak. Where a row states a size, it is once, few, many or the class of an expanded clone; other rows omit it.

>-|TRBJ2-3|TRBV19|-
TGTGCCAGCCTAGGACAGAACACAGATACGCAGTATTTT
CASLGQNTDTQYF
>-|TRBJ1-4|TRBV6-1|many
TGTGCCAGCACCTGGTCCCTCCAGGGGTCCAATGAAAAACTGTTTTTT
CASTWSLQGSNEKLFF
>TRBD2|TRBJ2-1|TRBV5-5|-
TGTGCCAGCAGCTCCTGGGGGGGAAACTACAATGAGCAGTTGTTC
CASSSWGGNYNEQLF
>TRBD2|TRBJ2-5|TRBV20-1|many
TGCAGTGCTAGAGATGCGGGACTAGTGGGTGAGACCCAGTACTTC
CSARDAGLVGETQYF
>-|TRBJ2-3|TRBV30|many
TGTGCCTGGAGTGCAGGGACCAACACAGATACGCAGTATTTT
CAWSAGTNTDTQYF
>-|TRBJ2-1|TRBV20-1|many
TGCAGTGCTAGAGGGGGGCTGATTAAAGAGCAGTTCTTC
CSARGGLIKEQFF
>TRBD2|TRBJ2-5|TRBV27|many
TGTGCCAGCAGTTCACTAGCGGGAGGTTCGGAGACCCAGTACTTC
CASSSLAGGSETQYF
>-|TRBJ2-1|TRBV24-1|many
TGTGCCACCAGTGATTTTGAGGGAAGGTCCTACAATGAGCAGTTCTTC
CATSDFEGRSYNEQFF
>-|TRBJ1-2|TRBV7-3|many
TGTGCCAGCAGCGACGGACAAAACCACTATGGCTACACCTTC
CASSDGQNHYGYTF
>-|TRBJ2-2|TRBV7-9|-
TGTGCCAGCAGGGAACAGGGCGACGGGGAGCTGTTTTTT
CASREQGDGELFF
>-|TRBJ2-5|TRBV7-2|many
TGTGCCAGCAGCGCAATGAGTGGTTCGAGGGATTGGGAGACCCAGTACTTC
CASSAMSGSRDWETQYF
>-|TRBJ1-3|TRBV28|-
TGTGCCAGCAGTTTACGGGGGGCAATTAATGGAAACACCATATATTTT
CASSLRGAINGNTIYF
>TRBD2|TRBJ2-7|TRBV9|few
TGTGCCAGCAGCCCCCTAGCGGGAGAGTACTACGAGCAGTACTTC
CASSPLAGEYYEQYF
>-|TRBJ1-1|TRBV6-5|many
TGTGCCAGCAGTTACGGGGGCACGAACACTGAAGCTTTCTTT
CASSYGGTNTEAFF
>-|TRBJ1-2|TRBV11-3|few
TGTGCCAGCAGCTTAGGCGACAGTTCCTGGGATTACTATGGCTACACCTTC
CASSLGDSSWDYYGYTF
>TRBD1|TRBJ2-7|TRBV28|many
TGTGCCAGCAGTACGCTACAGGGGGGCCTAGGTGGAGAGCAGTACTTC
CASSTLQGGLGGEQYF
>TRBD2|TRBJ2-7|TRBV10-3|many
TGTGCCATCAGTGAGTTTCCTAGCGGGCCTACGCACGAGCAGTACTTC
CAISEFPSGPTHEQYF
>-|TRBJ2-6|TRBV7-9|many
TGTGCCAGCAGGGACAGTCCTAGCTCTGGGGCCAACGTCCTGACTTTC
CASRDSPSSGANVLTF
>-|TRBJ2-7|TRBV7-9|-
TGTGCCAGCAGCTTAGCACAGGGACACGAGCAGTACTTC
CASSLAQGHEQYF
>-|TRBJ2-3|TRBV29-1|-
TGCAGCGTTGTTAAGGGTTCGACAGGCACAGATACGCAGTATTTT
CSVVKGSTGTDTQYF
>TRBD2|TRBJ2-1|TRBV12-3/TRBV12-4|many
TGTGCCAGCAGTTACTCCGGGACTAGCGGAAAGAATGAGCAGTTCTTC
CASSYSGTSGKNEQFF
>-|TRBJ1-3|TRBV10-3|few
TGTGCCGCCGCGGGGGCAGCGGGAAACACCATATATTTT
CAAAGAAGNTIYF
>-|TRBJ2-5|TRBV28|many
TGTGCCAGCAAGACGACCTGGGGGGAGCCCCAAGAGACCCAGTACTTC
CASKTTWGEPQETQYF
>TRBD2|TRBJ2-5|TRBV18|many
TGTGCCAGCTCGCCGGGAGGGATGCGGGAGACCCAGTACTTC
CASSPGGMRETQYF
>-|TRBJ1-5|TRBV20-1|few
TGCAGTGCCCATAGTGGGCAGGGGAACTATCAGCCCCAGCATTTT
CSAHSGQGNYQPQHF
>TRBD2|TRBJ2-7|TRBV7-9|many
TGTGCCAGCAGCTTAAAGAGCGGGACTAGCTCCTACGAGCAGTACTTC
CASSLKSGTSSYEQYF
>-|TRBJ2-2|TRBV19|many
TGTGCCAGTAGTATAGTAGAGGTGCTGGACGGGGAGCTGTTTTTT
CASSIVEVLDGELFF
>-|TRBJ1-2|TRBV19|-
TGTGCCAGTAATAATGCGGCGGGGCTCTATGGCTACACCTTC
CASNNAAGLYGYTF
>-|TRBJ2-5|TRBV7-2|many
TGTGCCAGCAGCGTAGGGGCCAGGTACCAAGAGACCCAGCACTTC
CASSVGARYQETQHF
>TRBD2|TRBJ2-5|TRBV20-1|many
TGCAGTATTATGCTAGCGGGAGATCGAGAGACCCAGTACTTC
CSIMLAGDRETQYF
>TRBD2|TRBJ2-7|TRBV20-1|-
TGCAGTGCTCCTCGGACTAGAGTTGGCTCCTACGAGCAGTACTTC
CSAPRTRVGSYEQYF
>-|TRBJ1-4|TRBV2|many
TGTGCCAGCAGTGCTGGGGAAGTAGAGTCCCTGTTTTTT
CASSAGEVESLFF
>-|TRBJ1-1|TRBV19|few
TGTGCCAGTAGTAGGGCCCACCCAGGCCTGAACACTGAAGCTTTCTTT
CASSRAHPGLNTEAFF
>-|TRBJ2-2|TRBV20-1|few
TGCAGTGCTAGAGTCGGGGTCACCGGGGAGCTGTTTTTT
CSARVGVTGELFF
>TRBD2|TRBJ2-3|TRBV29-1|many
TGCAGCGTTGGGACTAGCGGGATCACAGATACGCAGTATTTT
CSVGTSGITDTQYF
>-|TRBJ1-1|TRBV20-1|many
TGCAGTGCTGTCCGGACTTCGGAAGCTTTCTTT
CSAVRTSEAFF
>-|TRBJ2-2|TRBV4-3|many
TGCGCCAGCAGCCAAGATGGGGGCGGGGAGCTGTTTTTT
CASSQDGGGELFF
>TRBD2|TRBJ2-1|TRBV11-2|many
TGTGCCAGCAGCTTAGGACCAGCGGGAACCAATGAGCAGTTCTTC
CASSLGPAGTNEQFF
>-|TRBJ1-1|TRBV7-2|-
TGTGCCAGCAGCTTTAGGGGGGAGCGGGCTTTCTTT
CASSFRGERAFF
>-|TRBJ1-1|TRBV7-9|few
TGTGCCAGCAGCTTAGGTGCCCTGGGGGACACTGAAGCTTTCTTT
CASSLGALGDTEAFF
>TRBD1|TRBJ1-1|TRBV27|-
TGTGCCAGCAGCGACAGGGGGCGATGGACTGAAGCTTTCTTT
CASSDRGRWTEAFF
>-|TRBJ2-3|TRBV7-2|many
TGTGCCAGCAGCCCTTTATTCTCTAGCGTGGGAGATACGCAGTATTTT
CASSPLFSSVGDTQYF
>-|TRBJ1-2|TRBV16|many
TGTGCCAGCAGCCCACATGGACCCTTACAATCTAACTATGGCTACACCTTC
CASSPHGPLQSNYGYTF
>TRBD2|TRBJ2-1|TRBV28|many
TGTGCCAGCAGTTTACGCAGGACTAGCGGGAGGTACAATGAGCAGTTCTTC
CASSLRRTSGRYNEQFF
>-|TRBJ2-6|TRBV27|-
TGTGCCAGCAGGTCAAATCAGGTCTCTGGGGCCAACGTCCTGACTTTC
CASRSNQVSGANVLTF
>TRBD2|TRBJ2-2|TRBV9|few
TGTGCCAGCAGCGCCCGGACTAGCGCGGCCGGGGAGCTGTTTTTT
CASSARTSAAGELFF
>TRBD2|TRBJ2-3|TRBV28|many
TGTGCCAGCAGTTCTGCTCTAGCGGGAGGTTATACGCAGTATTTT
CASSSALAGGYTQYF
>TRBD1|TRBJ1-1|TRBV5-1|many
TGCGCCAGCAGCAAACCCGGGACAGTGAACACTGAAGCTTTCTTT
CASSKPGTVNTEAFF
>TRBD1|TRBJ2-5|TRBV24-1|-
TGTGCCACCAGTGACTGGACAGGGGTAGGGACCCAGTACTTC
CATSDWTGVGTQYF
>TRBD2|TRBJ2-7|TRBV5-4|-
TGTGCCAGCAGCTTGACCGGAAGCGGGACGAGGGGTTACGAGCAGTACTTC
CASSLTGSGTRGYEQYF
>TRBD2|TRBJ2-2|TRBV20-1|-
TGCAGTGCTACACCAGGTCGCGGGCTAGCGGGAGCGAACACCGGGGAGCTGTTTTTT
CSATPGRGLAGANTGELFF
>TRBD1|TRBJ2-2|TRBV28|-
TGTGCCAGCAGGGAACAGGGGAGAGGTAACACCGGGGAGCTGTTTTTT
CASREQGRGNTGELFF
>-|TRBJ2-3|TRBV20-1|-
TGCAGTGCTAGTCTGGGGACAGATACGCAGTATTTT
CSASLGTDTQYF
>-|TRBJ2-7|TRBV6-1|many
TGTGCCAGCACCGGAGCGACGGGAGCTTACGAGCAGTACTTC
CASTGATGAYEQYF
>-|TRBJ1-2|TRBV4-1|many
TGCGCCAGCAGCCAAGATACCCGCCCCTACTACACCTTC
CASSQDTRPYYTF